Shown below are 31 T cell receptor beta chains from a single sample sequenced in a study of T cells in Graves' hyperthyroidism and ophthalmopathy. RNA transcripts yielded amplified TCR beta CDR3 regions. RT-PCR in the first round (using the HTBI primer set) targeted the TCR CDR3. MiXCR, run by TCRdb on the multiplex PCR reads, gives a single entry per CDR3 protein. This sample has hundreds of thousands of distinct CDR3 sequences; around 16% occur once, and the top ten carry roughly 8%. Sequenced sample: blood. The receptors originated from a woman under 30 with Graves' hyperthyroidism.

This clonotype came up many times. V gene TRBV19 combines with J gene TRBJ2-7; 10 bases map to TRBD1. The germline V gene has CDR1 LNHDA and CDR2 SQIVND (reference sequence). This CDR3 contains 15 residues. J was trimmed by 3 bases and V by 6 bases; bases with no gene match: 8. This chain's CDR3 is CASSRPGQGNYEQYF. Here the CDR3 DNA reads TGTGCCAGTAGCCGGCCGGGACAGGGGAACTACGAGCAGTACTTC. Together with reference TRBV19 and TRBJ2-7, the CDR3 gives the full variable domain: DGGITQSPKYLFRKEGQNVTLSCEQNLNHDAMYWYRQDPGQGLRLIYYSQIVNDFQKGDIAEGYSVSREKKESFPLTVTSAQKNPTAFYLCASSRPGQGNYEQYFGPGTRLTVT.

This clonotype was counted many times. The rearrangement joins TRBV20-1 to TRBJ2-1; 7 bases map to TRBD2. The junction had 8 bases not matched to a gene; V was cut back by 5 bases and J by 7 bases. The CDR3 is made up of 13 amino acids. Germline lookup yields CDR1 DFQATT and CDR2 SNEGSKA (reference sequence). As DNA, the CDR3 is TGCAGTGCTCCTAGGACCGGGGGGAATGAGCAGTTCTTC. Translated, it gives CSAPRTGGNEQFF.

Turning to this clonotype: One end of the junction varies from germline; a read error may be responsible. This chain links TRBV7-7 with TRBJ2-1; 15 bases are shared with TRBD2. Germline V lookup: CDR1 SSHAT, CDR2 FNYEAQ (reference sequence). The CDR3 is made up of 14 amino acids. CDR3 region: CASSFGTSGGQQFF. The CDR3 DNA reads TGTGCTAGCAGCTTTGGGACTAGCGGGGGGCAGCAGTTCTTC.

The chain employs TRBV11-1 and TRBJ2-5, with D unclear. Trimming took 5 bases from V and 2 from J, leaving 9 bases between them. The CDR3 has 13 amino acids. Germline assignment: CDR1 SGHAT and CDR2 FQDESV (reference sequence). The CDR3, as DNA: TGTGCCAGCAGCCCCATAGATCAAGAGACCCAGTACTTC. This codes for CASSPIDQETQYF.

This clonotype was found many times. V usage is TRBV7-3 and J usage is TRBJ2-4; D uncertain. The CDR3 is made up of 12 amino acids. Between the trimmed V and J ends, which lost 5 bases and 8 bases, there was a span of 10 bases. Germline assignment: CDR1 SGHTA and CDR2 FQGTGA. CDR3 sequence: CASSLGGDIQYF. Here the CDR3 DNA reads TGTGCCAGCAGCCTGGGCGGAGACATTCAGTACTTC.

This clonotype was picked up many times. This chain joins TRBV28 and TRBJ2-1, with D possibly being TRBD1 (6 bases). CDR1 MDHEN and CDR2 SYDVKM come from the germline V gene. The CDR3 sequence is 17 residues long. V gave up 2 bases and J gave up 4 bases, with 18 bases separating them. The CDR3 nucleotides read TGTGCCAGCAGTTTAGGGCGCAGGGGAGTTGGTTACAATGAGCAGTTCTTC. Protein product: CASSLGRRGVGYNEQFF.

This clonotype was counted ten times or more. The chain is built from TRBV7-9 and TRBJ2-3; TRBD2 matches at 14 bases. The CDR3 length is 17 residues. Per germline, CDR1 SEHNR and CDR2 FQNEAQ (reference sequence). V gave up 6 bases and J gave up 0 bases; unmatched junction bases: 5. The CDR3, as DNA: TGTGCCAGCAGGCCGGGACTAGCGGGAGCTAGCACAGATACGCAGTATTTT. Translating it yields CASRPGLAGASTDTQYF.

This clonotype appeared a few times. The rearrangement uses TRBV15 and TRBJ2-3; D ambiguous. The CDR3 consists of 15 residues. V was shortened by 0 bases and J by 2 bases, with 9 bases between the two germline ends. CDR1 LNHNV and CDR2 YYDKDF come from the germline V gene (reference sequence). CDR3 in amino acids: CATSRDDTYTDTQYF. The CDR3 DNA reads TGTGCCACCAGCAGAGATGACACTTACACAGATACGCAGTATTTT.

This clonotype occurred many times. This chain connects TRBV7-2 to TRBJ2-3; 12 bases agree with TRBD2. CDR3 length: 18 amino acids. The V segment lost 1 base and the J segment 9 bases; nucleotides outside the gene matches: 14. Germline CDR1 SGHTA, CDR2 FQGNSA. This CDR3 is CASSLDPPLAGGSQTQYF. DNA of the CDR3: TGTGCCAGCAGCTTAGACCCCCCCCTAGCGGGGGGGTCTCAAACGCAGTATTTT.

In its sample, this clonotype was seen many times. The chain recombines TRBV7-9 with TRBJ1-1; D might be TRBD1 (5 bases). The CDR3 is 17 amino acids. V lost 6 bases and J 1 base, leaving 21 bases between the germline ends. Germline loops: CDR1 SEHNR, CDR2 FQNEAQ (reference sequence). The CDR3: CASRRSLMEGTNTEAFF. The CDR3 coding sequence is TGTGCCAGCAGGAGAAGCTTAATGGAGGGGACGAACACTGAAGCTTTCTTT. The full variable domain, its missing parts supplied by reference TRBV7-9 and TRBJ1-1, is DTGVSQNPRHKITKRGQNVTFRCDPISEHNRLYWYRQTLGQGPEFLTYFQNEAQLEKSRLLSDRFSAERPKGSFSTLEIQRTEQGDSAMYLCASRRSLMEGTNTEAFFGQGTRLTVV.

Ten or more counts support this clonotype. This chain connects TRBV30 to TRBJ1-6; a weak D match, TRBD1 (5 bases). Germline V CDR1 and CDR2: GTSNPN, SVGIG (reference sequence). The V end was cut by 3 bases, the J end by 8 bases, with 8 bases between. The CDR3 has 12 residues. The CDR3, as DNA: TGTGCCTGGAGAATGGGGCATTCACCCCTCCACTTT. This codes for CAWRMGHSPLHF.

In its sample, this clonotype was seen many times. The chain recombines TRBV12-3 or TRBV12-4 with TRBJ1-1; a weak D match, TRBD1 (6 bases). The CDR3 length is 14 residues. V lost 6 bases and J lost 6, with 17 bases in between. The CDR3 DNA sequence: TGTGCCAGCAGCCTAGGGGGGGGGGTGGCTGAAGCTTTCTTT. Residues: CASSLGGGVAEAFF.

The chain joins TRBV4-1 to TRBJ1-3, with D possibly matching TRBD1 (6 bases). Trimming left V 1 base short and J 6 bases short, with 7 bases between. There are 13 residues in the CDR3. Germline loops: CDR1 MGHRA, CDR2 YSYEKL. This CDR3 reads CASSQGTANTIYF. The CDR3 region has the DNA TGCGCCAGCAGCCAAGGGACAGCAAACACCATATATTTT.

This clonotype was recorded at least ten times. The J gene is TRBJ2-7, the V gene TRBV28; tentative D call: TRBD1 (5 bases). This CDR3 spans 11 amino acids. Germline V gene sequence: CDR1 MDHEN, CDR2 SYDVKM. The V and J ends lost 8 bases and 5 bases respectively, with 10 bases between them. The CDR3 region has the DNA TGTGCCAGCGTCCAGGGTCACGAGCAGTACTTC. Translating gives CASVQGHEQYF. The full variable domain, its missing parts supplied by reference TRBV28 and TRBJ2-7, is DVKVTQSSRYLVKRTGEKVFLECVQDMDHENMFWYRQDPGLGLRLIYFSYDVKMKEKGDIPEGYSVSREKKERFSLILESASTNQTSMYLCASVQGHEQYFGPGTRLTVT.

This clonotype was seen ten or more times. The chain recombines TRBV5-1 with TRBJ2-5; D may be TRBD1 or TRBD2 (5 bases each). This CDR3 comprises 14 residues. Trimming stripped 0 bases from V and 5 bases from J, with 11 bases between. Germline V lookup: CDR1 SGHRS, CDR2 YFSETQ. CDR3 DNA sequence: TGCGCCAGCAGCTTGGCCCGGGACGTCGAGACCCAGTACTTC. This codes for CASSLARDVETQYF.

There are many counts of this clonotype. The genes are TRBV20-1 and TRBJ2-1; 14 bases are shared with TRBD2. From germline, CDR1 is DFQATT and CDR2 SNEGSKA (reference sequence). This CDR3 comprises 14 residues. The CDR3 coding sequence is TGCAGCGTACCGACTAGCGGGAGGGGAAATGAGCAGTTCTTC. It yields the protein CSVPTSGRGNEQFF.

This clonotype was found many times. The CDR3 DNA reads as TGTGCCAGCAGCCAAAGGGGGACAGGGCATGAAAAACTGTTTTTT. It yields the protein CASSQRGTGHEKLFF. The chain employs TRBV3-1 and TRBJ1-4, with TRBD1 matching over 9 bases. CDR1 and CDR2 (germline): LGHDT, YNNKEL (reference sequence). The CDR3 is 15 residues long. The ends lost 2 bases at V and 6 bases at J; junction bases unmatched: 4.

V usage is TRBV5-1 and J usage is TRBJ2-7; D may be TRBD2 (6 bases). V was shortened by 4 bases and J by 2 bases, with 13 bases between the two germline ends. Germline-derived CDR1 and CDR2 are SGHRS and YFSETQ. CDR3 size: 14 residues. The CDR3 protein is CASSPEGGTYEQYF. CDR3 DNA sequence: TGCGCCAGCAGCCCGGAGGGCGGAACCTACGAGCAGTACTTC. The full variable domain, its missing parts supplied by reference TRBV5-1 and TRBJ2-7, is KAGVTQTPRYLIKTRGQQVTLSCSPISGHRSVSWYQQTPGQGLQFLFEYFSETQRNKGNFPGRFSGRQFSNSRSEMNVSTLELGDSALYLCASSPEGGTYEQYFGPGTRLTVT.

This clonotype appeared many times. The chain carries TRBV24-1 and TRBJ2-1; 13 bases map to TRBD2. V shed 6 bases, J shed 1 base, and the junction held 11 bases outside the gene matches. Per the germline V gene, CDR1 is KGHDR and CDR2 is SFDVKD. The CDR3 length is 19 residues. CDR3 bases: TGTGCCACCAGTACCCCCGGGACTAGCGGGATAAAGTCCTACAATGAGCAGTTCTTC. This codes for CATSTPGTSGIKSYNEQFF.

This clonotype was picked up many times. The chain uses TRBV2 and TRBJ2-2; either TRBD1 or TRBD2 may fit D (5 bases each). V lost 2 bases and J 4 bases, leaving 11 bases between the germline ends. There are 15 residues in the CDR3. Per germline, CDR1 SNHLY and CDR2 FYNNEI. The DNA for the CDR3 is TGTGCCAGCAGTGAATTGGGGGTGGTCACCGGGGAGCTGTTTTTT. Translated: CASSELGVVTGELFF.

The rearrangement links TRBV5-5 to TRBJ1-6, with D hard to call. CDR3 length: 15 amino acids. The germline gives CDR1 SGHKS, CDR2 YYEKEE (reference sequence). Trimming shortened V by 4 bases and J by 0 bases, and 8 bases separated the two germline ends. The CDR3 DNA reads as TGTGCCAGCAGCCAACGTAGCTCCTATAATTCACCCCTCCACTTT. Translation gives CASSQRSSYNSPLHF.

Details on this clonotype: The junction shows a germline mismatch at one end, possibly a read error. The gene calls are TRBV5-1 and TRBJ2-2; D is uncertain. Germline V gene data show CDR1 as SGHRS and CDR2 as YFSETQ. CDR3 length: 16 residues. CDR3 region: CVSSLAEEINTGELFF. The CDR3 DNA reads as TGCGTCAGCAGCTTGGCCGAGGAGATAAACACCGGGGAGCTGTTTTTT.

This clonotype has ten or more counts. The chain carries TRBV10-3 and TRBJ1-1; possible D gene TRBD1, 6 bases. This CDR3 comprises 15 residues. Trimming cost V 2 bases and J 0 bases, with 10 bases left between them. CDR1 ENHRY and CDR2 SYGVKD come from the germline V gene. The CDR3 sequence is CAISERTALNTEAFF. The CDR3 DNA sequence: TGTGCCATCAGTGAGCGGACAGCGTTGAACACTGAAGCTTTCTTT.

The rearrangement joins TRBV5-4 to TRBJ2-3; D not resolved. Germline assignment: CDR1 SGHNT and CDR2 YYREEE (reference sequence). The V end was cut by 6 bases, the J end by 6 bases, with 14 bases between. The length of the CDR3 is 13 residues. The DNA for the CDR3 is TGTGCCAGCACCCCCGGACCGAGGGATACGCAGTATTTT. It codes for CASTPGPRDTQYF.

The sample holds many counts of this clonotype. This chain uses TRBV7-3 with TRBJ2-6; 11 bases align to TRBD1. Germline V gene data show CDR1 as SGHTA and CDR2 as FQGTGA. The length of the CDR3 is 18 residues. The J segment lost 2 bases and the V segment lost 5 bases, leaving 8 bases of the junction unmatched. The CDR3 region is CASSLGQGAVTGANVLTF. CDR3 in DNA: TGTGCCAGCAGCCTCGGACAGGGGGCTGTTACTGGGGCCAACGTCCTGACTTTC.

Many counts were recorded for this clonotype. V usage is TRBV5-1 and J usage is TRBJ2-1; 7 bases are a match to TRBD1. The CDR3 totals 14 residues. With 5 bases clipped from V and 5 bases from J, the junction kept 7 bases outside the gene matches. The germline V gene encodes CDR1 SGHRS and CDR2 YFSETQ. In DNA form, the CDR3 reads TGCGCCAGCAGTAAGCAGGGACAGCACAATGAGCAGTTCTTC. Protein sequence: CASSKQGQHNEQFF.

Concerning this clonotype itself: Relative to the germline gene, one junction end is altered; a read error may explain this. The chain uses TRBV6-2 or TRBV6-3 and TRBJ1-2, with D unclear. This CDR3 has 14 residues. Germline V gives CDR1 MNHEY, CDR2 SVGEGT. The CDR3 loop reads CAGSYLRGGDGYTF. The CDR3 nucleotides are TGTGCCGGCAGTTACCTGCGGGGAGGAGATGGCTACACCTTC.

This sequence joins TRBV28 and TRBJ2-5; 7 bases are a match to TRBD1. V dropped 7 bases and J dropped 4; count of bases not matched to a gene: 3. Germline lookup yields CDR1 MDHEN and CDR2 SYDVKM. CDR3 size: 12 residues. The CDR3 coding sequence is TGTGCCAGCACGACAGGGCGAGAGACCCAGTACTTC. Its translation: CASTTGRETQYF. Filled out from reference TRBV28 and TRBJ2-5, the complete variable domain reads DVKVTQSSRYLVKRTGEKVFLECVQDMDHENMFWYRQDPGLGLRLIYFSYDVKMKEKGDIPEGYSVSREKKERFSLILESASTNQTSMYLCASTTGRETQYFGPGTRLLVL.

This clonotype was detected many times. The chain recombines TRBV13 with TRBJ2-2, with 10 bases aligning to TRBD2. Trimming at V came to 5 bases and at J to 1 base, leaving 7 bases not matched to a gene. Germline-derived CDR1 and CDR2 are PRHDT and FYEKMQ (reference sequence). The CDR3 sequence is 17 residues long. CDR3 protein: CASSTPLAGENTGELFF. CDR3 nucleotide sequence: TGTGCCAGCAGCACACCTCTAGCGGGGGAGAACACCGGGGAGCTGTTTTTT.

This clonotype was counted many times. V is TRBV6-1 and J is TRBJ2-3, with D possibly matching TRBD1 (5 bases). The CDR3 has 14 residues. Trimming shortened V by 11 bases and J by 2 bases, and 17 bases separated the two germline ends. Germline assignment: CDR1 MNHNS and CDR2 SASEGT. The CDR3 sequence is CASSSGASTDTQYF. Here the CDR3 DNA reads TGTGCCTCATCGTCTGGGGCCTCCACAGATACGCAGTATTTT.

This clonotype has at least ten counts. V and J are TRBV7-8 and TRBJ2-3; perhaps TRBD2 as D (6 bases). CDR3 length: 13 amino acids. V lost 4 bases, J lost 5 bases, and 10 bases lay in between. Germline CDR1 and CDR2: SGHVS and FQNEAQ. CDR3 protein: CASSSRGGDTQYF. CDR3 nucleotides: TGTGCCAGCAGCTCGCGGGGCGGAGATACGCAGTATTTT.